Here is one T cell receptor (beta chain) with its context. What it binds is unknown. Trimming took 4 bases from V and 7 from J, leaving 4 bases between them. The CDR3 contains 11 residues. Per germline, CDR1 SNHLY and CDR2 FYNNEI. Sample time point: week 35, safety follow-up. Vaccination used 300 ug of mutant IDH1 20-mer peptide per dose, with topical imiquimod. These data come from a study of a mutant IDH1 vaccine in newly diagnosed glioma. The data were produced by immunoSEQ multiplex PCR, yet TCRdb's version contains in-frame clones alone and is incomplete. In the table there are tens of thousands of clones, under 90% of which are singletons.

The chain has TRBV2 and TRBJ1-4; D ambiguous. The source of this sequence is a woman between 40 and 55 years old with glioma. Some clones in this sample may be carry-over from other donors' samples. Sample: PBMCs, taken from a glioma patient whose treatment included an IDH1 peptide vaccine. Written as DNA, the CDR3 is TGTGCCAGCAGTGGGGGTGAAAAACTGTTTTTT. Its protein is CASSGGEKLFF.